The 30 T cell receptor beta chains below were found in one sample sequenced in a study of regulatory T cells in long-lasting Graves disease. Researchers made TCR beta libraries by using iRepertoire HTBI primers and running Arm-PCR on CDR3 regions. TCRdb ran MiXCR on the multiplex PCR reads and lists one entry per CDR3 protein. The table records about 540,000 distinct CDR3 sequences, about 14% of them present only once. Time point denoted: newly diagnosed GD, antithyroid drugs for less than 3 months. PBMC RNA was the source of the TCR library. A further study also used this sample, focusing on T cells in Graves' hyperthyroidism and ophthalmopathy.

The specimen comprised peripheral blood mononuclear cells (PBMCs), sampled at new diagnosis, from a patient treated with antithyroid drugs. All receptors come from a young man with Graves disease.

This clonotype has more than one count but fewer than ten. This rearrangement joins TRBV27 to TRBJ2-1; 10 bases agree with TRBD2. The V segment lost 3 bases and the J segment 8 bases; nucleotides outside the gene matches: 13. Germline values: CDR1 MNHEY, CDR2 SMNVEV (reference sequence). The CDR3 totals 17 residues. CDR3 bases: TGTGCCAGCAGTTTTATTTCTCGAGCGGGAGGGCCATATGAGCAGTTCTTC. Encoded protein: CASSFISRAGGPYEQFF.

At least ten counts were recorded for this clonotype. The chain combines TRBV2 with TRBJ2-1; TRBD2 aligns across 9 bases. CDR3 length: 18 amino acids. V trimming: 7 bases; J trimming: 1 base; junction bases outside the gene matches: 14. The germline V gene has CDR1 SNHLY and CDR2 FYNNEI. The CDR3 reads CASNPRVAGVKSYNEQFF. The CDR3 coding sequence is TGTGCCAGCAACCCGCGGGTAGCGGGAGTGAAGTCCTACAATGAGCAGTTCTTC.

The rearrangement links TRBV6-2 or TRBV6-3 to TRBJ1-1; D gene uncertain. V was cut by 0 bases and J by 0 bases, with 8 bases left in between. This CDR3 region has 15 residues. The germline CDR1 and CDR2 sequences are MNHEY and SVGEGT. CDR3 DNA sequence: TGTGCCAGCAGTTACTCTCAGAACATGAACACTGAAGCTTTCTTT. Translating it yields CASSYSQNMNTEAFF.

This clonotype was observed at least ten times. V and J are TRBV20-1 and TRBJ1-5, with 7 bases fitting TRBD1. Per germline, CDR1 DFQATT and CDR2 SNEGSKA (reference sequence). J lost 4 bases, V lost 2 bases, and 11 bases had no gene match. This CDR3 spans 16 amino acids. The DNA for the CDR3 is TGCAGTGCTAGAAGAGGGGGCCCCTGGGATAATCAGCCCCAGCATTTT. It specifies CSARRGGPWDNQPQHF.

This clonotype was recorded a few times. The chain joins TRBV12-3 or TRBV12-4 to TRBJ2-3; possible D gene TRBD2, 6 bases. Trimming removed 1 base from V and 7 bases from J, with 12 bases in between. The CDR3 runs 14 residues. CDR3 sequence (DNA): TGTGCCAGCAGTTTAGTGGGTGGGGGGTATACGCAGTATTTT. Translated, it gives CASSLVGGGYTQYF.

In its sample, this clonotype was seen a few times. The chain couples TRBV19 to TRBJ1-1, with no clear D. Germline CDR1 and CDR2: LNHDA and SQIVND (reference sequence). CDR3 length: 14 amino acids. V was cut by 3 bases and J by 3 bases, with 11 bases left in between. This CDR3 is CASSIGLQDTEAFF. CDR3 DNA: TGTGCCAGTAGTATTGGTCTCCAGGACACTGAAGCTTTCTTT. The entire variable domain, with the rest obtained from reference TRBV19 and TRBJ1-1, is as follows: DGGITQSPKYLFRKEGQNVTLSCEQNLNHDAMYWYRQDPGQGLRLIYYSQIVNDFQKGDIAEGYSVSREKKESFPLTVTSAQKNPTAFYLCASSIGLQDTEAFFGQGTRLTVV.

This clonotype was counted ten times or more. This chain joins TRBV2 and TRBJ2-2, with D perhaps matching TRBD2 (6 bases). CDR3 length: 15 residues. Germline V gene sequence: CDR1 SNHLY, CDR2 FYNNEI. V was clipped by 6 bases and J by 5 bases, with 16 bases between them. CDR3 loop: CASREEGGGTGELFF. CDR3 bases: TGTGCCAGCAGGGAGGAGGGAGGTGGGACCGGGGAGCTGTTTTTT.

This clonotype occurred a few times. The chain combines TRBV5-1 with TRBJ2-5; 7 bases line up with TRBD1. Trimming cost V 7 bases and J 3 bases; bases outside gene matches: 6. Germline V gene data show CDR1 as SGHRS and CDR2 as YFSETQ. This CDR3 has 13 amino acids. DNA of the CDR3: TGCGCCAGCCGACAGGGCTCGGAAGAGACCCAGTACTTC. Its translation: CASRQGSEETQYF.

As to this clonotype: This clone may be a read error of a much larger clone one base away. The chain recombines TRBV30 with TRBJ2-1; 8 positions match TRBD2. CDR3 length equals 14 residues. Germline V gene sequence: CDR1 GTSNPN, CDR2 SVGIG (reference sequence). The CDR3 DNA reads as TGTGTCTGGAGTAGCGGGATCTCCTACAATGAGCAGTTCTTC. This sequence encodes CVWSSGISYNEQFF. Combining the CDR3 with reference TRBV30 and TRBJ2-1 gives the whole variable domain SQTIHQWPATLVQPVGSPLSLECTVEGTSNPNLYWYRQAAGRGLQLLFYSVGIGQISSEVPQNLSASRPQDRQFILSSKKLLLSDSGFYLCVWSSGISYNEQFFGPGTRLTVL.

This chain uses TRBV2 with TRBJ1-5, with D maybe TRBD1 (6 bases). The germline CDR1 and CDR2 sequences are SNHLY and FYNNEI. The CDR3 consists of 15 residues. The V gene lost 5 bases and the J gene lost 8 bases, with 19 bases spanning the gap. The CDR3 nucleotides are TGTGCCAGCAGTCCGACAGGTCCGAGGGTTGAGCCCCAGCATTTT. This encodes CASSPTGPRVEPQHF. The whole variable domain, filled in from reference TRBV2 and TRBJ1-5, reads EPEVTQTPSHQVTQMGQEVILRCVPISNHLYFYWYRQILGQKVEFLVSFYNNEISEKSEIFDDQFSVERPDGSNFTLKIRSTKLEDSAMYFCASSPTGPRVEPQHFGDGTRLSIL.

This clonotype was seen repeatedly, ten times or more. The V call is TRBV19, the J call TRBJ2-7; D is perhaps TRBD2 (6 bases). There are 13 residues in the CDR3. The germline V and J ends were trimmed by 7 bases and 6 bases, with 16 bases remaining between them. In germline, CDR1 is LNHDA, CDR2 SQIVND (reference sequence). CDR3 nucleotide sequence: TGTGCCAGTAAGGAGGGAGGAGAGGTCGAGCAGTACTTC. This translates into CASKEGGEVEQYF.

The sample holds a few counts of this clonotype. The V gene is TRBV29-1, the J gene TRBJ1-1, with D hard to call. V dropped 3 bases and J dropped 8 bases, with 7 bases sitting between them. From germline, CDR1 is SQVTM and CDR2 ANQGSEA. The CDR3 length is 10 residues. In DNA, the CDR3 is TGCAGCGTTGAGGGAGGGGAAGCTTTCTTT. Encoded protein: CSVEGGEAFF.

The chain carries TRBV19 and TRBJ1-5; the D is unclear. The V end lost 3 bases, the J end lost 0 bases, and 9 bases lay between the germline ends. The V gene's germline CDR1 is LNHDA and CDR2 SQIVND (reference sequence). This CDR3 spans 15 amino acids. CDR3 DNA sequence: TGTGCCAGTAGTATTCAACACTATAGCAATCAGCCCCAGCATTTT. This gives the protein CASSIQHYSNQPQHF.

At least ten counts were recorded for this clonotype. The chain combines TRBV20-1 with TRBJ2-7, with D possibly being TRBD2 (5 bases). This CDR3 has 13 amino acids. Germline-derived CDR1 and CDR2 are DFQATT and SNEGSKA (reference sequence). V was clipped by 3 bases and J by 2 bases, with 11 bases between them. DNA of the CDR3: TGCAGTGCTAGGGAGGAGGATCCCTACGAGCAGTACTTC. Amino acid sequence: CSAREEDPYEQYF.

This clonotype was counted at least ten times. The chain links TRBV12-3 or TRBV12-4 to TRBJ2-3; 10 bases align to TRBD1. The CDR3 loop spans 14 amino acids. V lost 6 bases to trimming and J lost 4 bases; unmatched junction nucleotides: 4. The CDR3 reads CASSLTGGADTQYF. In DNA, the CDR3 is TGTGCCAGCAGCCTGACAGGGGGCGCAGATACGCAGTATTTT.

The chain combines TRBV19 with TRBJ2-1, with 12 nucleotides matching TRBD2. Germline V gene data show CDR1 as LNHDA and CDR2 as SQIVND (reference sequence). The CDR3 loop spans 15 amino acids. V gave up 4 bases and J gave up 9 bases; unmatched junction bases: 7. In DNA form, the CDR3 reads TGTGCCAGTAGTACTTCTAGCGGGAGGGGATCTGAGCAGTTCTTC. Translating it yields CASSTSSGRGSEQFF.

This clonotype was seen many times. Here the CDR3 reads CASSSASGNYEQYF. CDR3 DNA: TGTGCCAGCAGTTCGGCTAGCGGGAACTACGAGCAGTACTTC. This chain connects TRBV27 to TRBJ2-7; TRBD2 matches at 9 bases. Per germline, CDR1 MNHEY and CDR2 SMNVEV (reference sequence). The junction had 4 bases not matched to a gene; V was cut back by 4 bases and J by 3 bases. The CDR3 is 14 amino acids.

In this sample, this clonotype turned up many times. This chain joins TRBV5-1 and TRBJ2-7, with D perhaps TRBD1 (5 bases). The germline V gene has CDR1 SGHRS and CDR2 YFSETQ. Trimming left V 4 bases short and J 3 bases short, with 14 bases between. This CDR3 comprises 14 residues. The CDR3 loop reads CASSLTGSYYEQYF. CDR3 bases: TGCGCCAGCAGCCTTACAGGCTCATACTACGAGCAGTACTTC.

This clonotype was seen ten or more times. The V and J genes are TRBV7-2 and TRBJ2-1, with TRBD2 as a possible D gene (7 bases). The germline V gene encodes CDR1 SGHTA and CDR2 FQGNSA. The ends were cut back, 5 bases at V and 4 bases at J, with 12 bases in the middle. This CDR3 is built from 14 residues. The CDR3 bases are TGTGCCAGCAGCGTGGGGGGGGCATACAATGAGCAGTTCTTC. Protein product: CASSVGGAYNEQFF.

V usage is TRBV28 and J usage is TRBJ2-1; TRBD2 aligns across 16 bases. Trimming removed 5 bases from V and 6 bases from J; junction bases left unmatched: 4. This CDR3 comprises 16 residues. Germline CDR1 MDHEN, CDR2 SYDVKM. The CDR3 is CASSLGTSGRANEQFF. The CDR3, as DNA: TGTGCCAGCAGTCTAGGGACTAGCGGGAGGGCCAATGAGCAGTTCTTC. Looking up the rest from reference TRBV28 and TRBJ2-1 gives the full variable domain: DVKVTQSSRYLVKRTGEKVFLECVQDMDHENMFWYRQDPGLGLRLIYFSYDVKMKEKGDIPEGYSVSREKKERFSLILESASTNQTSMYLCASSLGTSGRANEQFFGPGTRLTVL.

Many counts were recorded for this clonotype. The rearrangement joins TRBV7-6 to TRBJ2-2; TRBD1 is a possible D gene (6 bases). Germline CDR1 is SGHVS and CDR2 is FNYEAQ. The ends were cut back, 4 bases at V and 6 bases at J, with 12 bases in the middle. The CDR3 runs to 14 residues. This CDR3 is CASSYYRDPGELFF. DNA of the CDR3: TGTGCCAGCAGCTATTACAGGGACCCCGGGGAGCTGTTTTTT.

This clonotype was seen a few times. The gene calls are TRBV10-3 and TRBJ2-1; a possible D gene is TRBD2 (7 bases). This CDR3 comprises 15 residues. In germline, CDR1 is ENHRY, CDR2 SYGVKD. Between the trimmed V and J ends, which lost 4 bases and 2 bases, there was a span of 12 bases. This CDR3 is CAISGEGGTYNEQFF. The CDR3 DNA follows: TGTGCCATCAGTGGGGAGGGGGGAACCTACAATGAGCAGTTCTTC.

In this sample, this clonotype turned up a few times. The CDR3 DNA reads TGTGCCAGCAGCCCCGACAATGGGGAGCAGTACTTC. As protein: CASSPDNGEQYF. This chain links TRBV25-1 with TRBJ2-7; D gene ambiguous. Germline values: CDR1 MGHDK, CDR2 SYGVNS. Between the trimmed V and J ends, which lost 6 bases and 7 bases, there was a span of 13 bases. CDR3 length: 12 amino acids.

This clonotype was observed at least ten times. This chain joins TRBV5-1 and TRBJ2-2; tentative D call: TRBD1 (5 bases). V was cut by 1 base and J by 4 bases, with 11 bases left in between. Germline V gene sequence: CDR1 SGHRS, CDR2 YFSETQ. This CDR3 spans 15 amino acids. Here the CDR3 DNA reads TGCGCCAGCAGCTTGACTCAGGGCGGCACCGGGGAGCTGTTTTTT. Translated: CASSLTQGGTGELFF.

This clonotype occurred many times. V is TRBV11-2 and J is TRBJ2-7, with a tentative D call TRBD2 (6 bases). Trimming took 4 bases from V and 5 from J, leaving 12 bases between them. CDR3 length: 13 amino acids. CDR1 is SGHAT and CDR2 is FQNNGV in the germline V gene. CDR3 in amino acids: CASSSGGRHEQYF. In nucleotides, the CDR3 is TGTGCCAGCAGCTCCGGGGGAAGGCACGAGCAGTACTTC.

The sample holds many counts of this clonotype. The chain employs TRBV5-4 and TRBJ2-1; maybe TRBD2 (6 bases). This CDR3 has 14 amino acids. Per the germline V gene, CDR1 is SGHNT and CDR2 is YYREEE (reference sequence). The V end lost 1 base, the J end lost 8 bases, and 13 bases lay between the germline ends. Here the CDR3 DNA reads TGTGCCAGCAGCTTGTTTAGCGGTGGCGATGAGCAGTTCTTC. The encoded protein is CASSLFSGGDEQFF.

This clonotype was seen only a few times. This chain links TRBV18 with TRBJ1-4, with TRBD1 identical over 7 bases. The CDR3 has 14 amino acids. CDR1 is KGHSH and CDR2 is LQKENI in the germline V gene. The V segment lost 3 bases and the J segment 6 bases; nucleotides outside the gene matches: 4. The CDR3 nucleotides are TGTGCCAGCTCACCGGGACAGTCGGATGAAAAACTGTTTTTT. This sequence encodes CASSPGQSDEKLFF.

This clonotype has just a few counts. The chain employs TRBV5-6 and TRBJ2-2; D gene uncertain. The CDR3 runs 15 residues. Trimming took 2 bases from V and 4 from J, leaving 12 bases between them. Looked up from germline, CDR1 is SGHDT and CDR2 is YYEEEE. As DNA, the CDR3 is TGTGCCAGCAGCTTTTCCCCCAAAGTCACCGGGGAGCTGTTTTTT. Amino acid sequence: CASSFSPKVTGELFF.

The chain recombines TRBV6-2 or TRBV6-3 with TRBJ2-6; TRBD2 might be the D (5 bases). This CDR3 region has 16 residues. Germline V gene data show CDR1 as MNHEY and CDR2 as SVGEGT. V was shortened by 2 bases and J by 0 bases, with 8 bases between the two germline ends. DNA of the CDR3: TGTGCCAGCAGTTACCTACGGGGCTCTGGGGCCAACGTCCTGACTTTC. It yields the protein CASSYLRGSGANVLTF.

In this sample, this clonotype turned up many times. The V and J genes are TRBV12-3 or TRBV12-4 and TRBJ1-1; a possible D gene is TRBD1 (5 bases). Trimming left V 3 bases short and J 3 bases short, with 11 bases between. The length of the CDR3 is 14 residues. CDR3 protein: CASSFGGIDTEAFF. The CDR3 DNA is TGTGCCAGCAGTTTCGGGGGAATAGACACTGAAGCTTTCTTT.